The T cell receptor beta chain described here comes from a study of blood T cells in healthy people across ages. Comments on this clonotype: Its antigen remains unidentified. A much more abundant neighbour one base away suggests this may be a read error.

Donor samples were obtained from healthy Caucasian individuals from Russia, aged about 6 to 100. Peripheral blood, about 10 milliliters per donor, was collected. Germline V lookup: CDR1 SGDLS, CDR2 YYNGEE. CDR3 length: 18 amino acids. The trim removed 3 bases at V and 2 bases at J, leaving 10 bases unmatched. Alongside a J-beta primer mix, a sample-barcoded 5' primer served in a second PCR lasting about 7 to 11 cycles. Each CDR3 protein is one row after TCRdb ran MiXCR on the 5' RACE reads. The sample has under 1,000,000 distinct CDR3 sequences, about 36% seen once; the top ten hold 10% to 15%. Study-level points and caveats: Since the PBMCs were unsorted, naive and antigen-experienced cells could not be conclusively compared. As age increased, TCR beta diversity per million T cells fell in a roughly linear fashion.

The origin of this receptor is a man aged 18 to 30 in good health. Material: blood. V usage is TRBV9 and J usage is TRBJ2-3, with 12 bases lining up with TRBD1. CDR3 sequence (DNA): TGTGCCAGCAGCGAGGACGGGACAGGGGGCCCTTACACAGATACGCAGTATTTT. It translates to CASSEDGTGGPYTDTQYF.